This TCR beta chain was sequenced during a study of T cell responses to AZD1222 COVID-19 vaccine. The assay was immunoSEQ multiplex PCR, and TCRdb's table has in-frame clones only and misses some. The data contain 95,000 to 100,000 clones, roughly 87% of them singletons. As for this clone: Its antigen remains unknown.

Study results and limitations: Clonal diversity may have been underestimated in mostly white British donors. Spike-specific TCR repertoires showed rising breadth and depth after two AZD1222 doses. Distributed over spike, vaccine-associated CD4 TCRs predominated at 160-218 and 743-854.

CDR1 is MNHNS and CDR2 is SASEGT in the germline V gene. V gave up 0 bases and J gave up 4 bases, with 6 bases separating them. This CDR3 contains 13 residues. The sample consisted of peripheral blood, taken on day 0 of AZD1222 vaccination. This clonotype originated in an adult in good health. The chain links TRBV6-1 to TRBJ1-2; D remains ambiguous. The CDR3 loop reads CASSEAPLYGYTF. The CDR3 nucleotides read TGTGCCAGCAGTGAAGCGCCCCTCTATGGCTACACCTTC.